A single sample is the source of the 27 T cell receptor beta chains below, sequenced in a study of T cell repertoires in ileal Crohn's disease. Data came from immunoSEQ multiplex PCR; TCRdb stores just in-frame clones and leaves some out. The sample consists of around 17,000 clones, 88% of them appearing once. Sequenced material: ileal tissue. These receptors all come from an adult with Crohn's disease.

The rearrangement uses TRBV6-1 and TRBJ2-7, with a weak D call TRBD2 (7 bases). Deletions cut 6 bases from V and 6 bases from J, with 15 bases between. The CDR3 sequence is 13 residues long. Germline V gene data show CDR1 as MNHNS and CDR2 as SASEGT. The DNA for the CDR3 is TGTGCCAGCAGAAGGTACAGGGAGGGCGAGCAGTACTTC. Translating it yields CASRRYREGEQYF.

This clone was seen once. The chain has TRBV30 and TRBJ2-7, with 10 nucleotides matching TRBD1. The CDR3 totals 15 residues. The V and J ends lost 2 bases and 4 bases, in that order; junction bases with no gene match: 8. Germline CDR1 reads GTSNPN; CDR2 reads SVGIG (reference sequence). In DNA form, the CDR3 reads TGTGCCTGGAGTAGGCCCGGGACAGGGGTTTACGAGCAGTACTTC. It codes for CAWSRPGTGVYEQYF. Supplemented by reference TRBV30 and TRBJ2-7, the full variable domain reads SQTIHQWPATLVQPVGSPLSLECTVEGTSNPNLYWYRQAAGRGLQLLFYSVGIGQISSEVPQNLSASRPQDRQFILSSKKLLLSDSGFYLCAWSRPGTGVYEQYFGPGTRLTVT.

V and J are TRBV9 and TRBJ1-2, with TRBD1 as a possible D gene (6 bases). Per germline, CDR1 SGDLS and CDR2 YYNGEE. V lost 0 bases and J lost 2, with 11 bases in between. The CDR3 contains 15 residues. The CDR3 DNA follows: TGTGCCAGCAGCGTAGAGGGGGGGCGAAACTATGGCTACACCTTC. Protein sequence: CASSVEGGRNYGYTF.

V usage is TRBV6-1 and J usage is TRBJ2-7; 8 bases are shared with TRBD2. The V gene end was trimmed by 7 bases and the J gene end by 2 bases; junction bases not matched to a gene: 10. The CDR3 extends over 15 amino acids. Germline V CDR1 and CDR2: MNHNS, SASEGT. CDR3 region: CASNPIERGPYEQYF. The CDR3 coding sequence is TGTGCCAGCAATCCGATCGAGCGGGGGCCCTACGAGCAGTACTTC.

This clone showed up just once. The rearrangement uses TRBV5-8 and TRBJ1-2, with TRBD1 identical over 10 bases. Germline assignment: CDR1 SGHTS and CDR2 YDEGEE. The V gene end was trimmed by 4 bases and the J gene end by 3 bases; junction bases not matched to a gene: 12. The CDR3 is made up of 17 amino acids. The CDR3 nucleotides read TGTGCCAGCAGCAGCGACAGGGGGCGAGGATGGTACTATGGCTACACCTTC. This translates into CASSSDRGRGWYYGYTF.

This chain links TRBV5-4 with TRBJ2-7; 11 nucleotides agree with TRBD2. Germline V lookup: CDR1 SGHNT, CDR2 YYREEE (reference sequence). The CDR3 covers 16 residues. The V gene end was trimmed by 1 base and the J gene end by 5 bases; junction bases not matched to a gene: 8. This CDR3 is CASSLSTSGSLHEQYF. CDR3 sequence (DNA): TGTGCCAGCAGCTTGTCAACTAGCGGGAGTCTCCACGAGCAGTACTTC.

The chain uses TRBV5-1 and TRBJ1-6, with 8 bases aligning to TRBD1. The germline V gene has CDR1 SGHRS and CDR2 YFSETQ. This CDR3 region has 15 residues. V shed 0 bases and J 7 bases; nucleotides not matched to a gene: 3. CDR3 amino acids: CASSLAGQGNSPLHF. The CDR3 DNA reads TGCGCCAGCAGCTTGGCAGGACAGGGAAATTCACCCCTCCACTTT.

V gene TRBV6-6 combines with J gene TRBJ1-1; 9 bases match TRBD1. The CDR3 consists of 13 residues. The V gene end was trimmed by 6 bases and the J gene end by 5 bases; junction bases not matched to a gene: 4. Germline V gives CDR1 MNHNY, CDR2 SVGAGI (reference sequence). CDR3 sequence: CASSPDRGTEAFF. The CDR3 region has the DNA TGTGCCAGCAGCCCGGACAGGGGTACTGAAGCTTTCTTT.

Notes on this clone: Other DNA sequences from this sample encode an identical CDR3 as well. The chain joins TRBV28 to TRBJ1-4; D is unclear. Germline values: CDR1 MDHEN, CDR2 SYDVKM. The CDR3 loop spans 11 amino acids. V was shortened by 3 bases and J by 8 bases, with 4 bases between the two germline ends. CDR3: CASSLREKLFF. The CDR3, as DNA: TGTGCCAGCAGTTTGAGAGAAAAACTGTTTTTT.

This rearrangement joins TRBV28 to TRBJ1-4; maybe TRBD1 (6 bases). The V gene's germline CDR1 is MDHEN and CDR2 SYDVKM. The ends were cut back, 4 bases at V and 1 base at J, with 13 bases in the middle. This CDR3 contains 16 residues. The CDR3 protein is CASSSHPQGTNEKLFF. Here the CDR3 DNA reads TGTGCCAGCAGTTCCCACCCACAGGGAACTAATGAAAAACTGTTTTTT. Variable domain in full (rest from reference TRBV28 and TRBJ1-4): DVKVTQSSRYLVKRTGEKVFLECVQDMDHENMFWYRQDPGLGLRLIYFSYDVKMKEKGDIPEGYSVSREKKERFSLILESASTNQTSMYLCASSSHPQGTNEKLFFGSGTQLSVL.

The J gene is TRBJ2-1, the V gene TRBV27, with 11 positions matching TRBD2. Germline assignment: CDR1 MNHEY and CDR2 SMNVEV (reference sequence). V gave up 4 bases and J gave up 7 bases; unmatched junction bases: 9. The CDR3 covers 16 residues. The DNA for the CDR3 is TGTGCCAGCAGTTCTCCTAGCGGGAGGTGGGTTAATGAGCAGTTCTTC. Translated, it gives CASSSPSGRWVNEQFF.

The CDR3 DNA is TGTGCCATTTCGTGGGAGAAGTACACCGGGGAGCTGTTTTTT. Translating gives CAISWEKYTGELFF. The chain couples TRBV10-3 to TRBJ2-2; TRBD2 is a possible D gene (5 bases). The CDR3 is made up of 14 amino acids. V was cut by 9 bases and J by 3 bases, with 14 bases left in between. Germline values: CDR1 ENHRY, CDR2 SYGVKD.

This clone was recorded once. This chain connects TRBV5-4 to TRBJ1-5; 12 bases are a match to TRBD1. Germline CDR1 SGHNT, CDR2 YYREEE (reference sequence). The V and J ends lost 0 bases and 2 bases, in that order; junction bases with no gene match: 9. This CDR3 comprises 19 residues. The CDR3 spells CASSLEGQGALRGNQPQHF. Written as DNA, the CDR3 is TGTGCCAGCAGCTTGGAGGGACAGGGGGCCCTCCGGGGCAATCAGCCCCAGCATTTT.

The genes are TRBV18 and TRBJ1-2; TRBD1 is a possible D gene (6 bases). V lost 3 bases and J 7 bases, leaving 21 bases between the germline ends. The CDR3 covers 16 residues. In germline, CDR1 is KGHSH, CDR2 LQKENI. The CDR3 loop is CASSPLGGAGARGYTF. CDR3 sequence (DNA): TGTGCCAGCTCACCGTTAGGAGGCGCAGGGGCTCGTGGCTACACCTTC.

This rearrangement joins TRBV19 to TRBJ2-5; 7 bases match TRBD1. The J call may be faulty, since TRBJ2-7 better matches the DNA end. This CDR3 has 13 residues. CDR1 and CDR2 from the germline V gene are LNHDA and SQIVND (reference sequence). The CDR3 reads CASSIAGGSEQYF. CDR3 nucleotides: TGTGCCAGTAGTATCGCAGGGGGAAGCGAGCAGTACTTC.

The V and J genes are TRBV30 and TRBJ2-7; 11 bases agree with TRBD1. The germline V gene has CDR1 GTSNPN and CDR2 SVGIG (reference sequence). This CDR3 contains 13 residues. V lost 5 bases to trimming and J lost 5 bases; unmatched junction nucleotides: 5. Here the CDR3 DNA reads TGTGCCTGGGCGGACAGGGGGCCCGACGAGCAGTACTTC. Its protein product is CAWADRGPDEQYF.

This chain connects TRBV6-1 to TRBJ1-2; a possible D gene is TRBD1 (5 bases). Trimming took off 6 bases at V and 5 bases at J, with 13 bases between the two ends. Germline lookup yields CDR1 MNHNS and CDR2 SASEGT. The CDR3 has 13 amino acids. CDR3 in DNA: TGTGCCAGCAGCCGGGGGGGGACTTATGGCTACACCTTC. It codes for CASSRGGTYGYTF.

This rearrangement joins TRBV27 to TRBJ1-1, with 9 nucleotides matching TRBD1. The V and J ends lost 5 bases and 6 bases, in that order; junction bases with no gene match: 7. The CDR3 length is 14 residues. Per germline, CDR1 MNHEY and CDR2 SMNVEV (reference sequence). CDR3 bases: TGTGCCAGCAGTCCAGACAGGGGGAGCGCTGAAGCTTTCTTT. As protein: CASSPDRGSAEAFF.

CDR3 amino acids: CASSGGWGLVFSRYTEAFF. The CDR3 bases are TGTGCCAGCAGCGGGGGGTGGGGACTCGTTTTTTCCCGGTACACTGAAGCTTTCTTT. This chain joins TRBV7-8 and TRBJ1-1, with D tentatively TRBD1 (5 bases). This CDR3 has 19 residues. Germline V gene data show CDR1 as SGHVS and CDR2 as FQNEAQ. Trimming removed 5 bases from V and 3 bases from J, with 28 bases in between.

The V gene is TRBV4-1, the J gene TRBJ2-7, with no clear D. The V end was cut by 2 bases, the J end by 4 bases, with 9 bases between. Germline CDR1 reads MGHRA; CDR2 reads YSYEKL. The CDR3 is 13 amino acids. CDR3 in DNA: TGCGCCAGCAGCCAATATGACGGGTACGAGCAGTACTTC. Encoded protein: CASSQYDGYEQYF.

CDR3 coding DNA: TGTGCCAGCAGTGAAGCGGCGGCAGGGAGGCGCGAGCAGTACTTC. This sequence encodes CASSEAAAGRREQYF. The chain links TRBV6-1 to TRBJ2-7; a weak D match, TRBD2 (6 bases). V lost 0 bases and J 6 bases, leaving 15 bases between the germline ends. The length of the CDR3 is 15 residues. Germline V gene lookup returns CDR1 MNHNS and CDR2 SASEGT.

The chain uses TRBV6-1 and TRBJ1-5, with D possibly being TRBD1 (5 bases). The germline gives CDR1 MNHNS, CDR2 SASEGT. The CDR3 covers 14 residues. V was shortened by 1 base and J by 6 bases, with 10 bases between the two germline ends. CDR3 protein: CASSEGGGSQPQHF. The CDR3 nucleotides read TGTGCCAGCAGTGAAGGGGGGGGTAGTCAGCCCCAGCATTTT.

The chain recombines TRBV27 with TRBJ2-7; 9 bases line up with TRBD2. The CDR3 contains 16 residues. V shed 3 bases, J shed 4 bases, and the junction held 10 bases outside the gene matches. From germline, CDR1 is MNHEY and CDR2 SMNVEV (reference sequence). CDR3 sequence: CASSFSGSPYYYEQYF. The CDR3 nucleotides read TGTGCCAGCAGTTTTAGCGGGAGCCCCTACTATTACGAGCAGTACTTC.

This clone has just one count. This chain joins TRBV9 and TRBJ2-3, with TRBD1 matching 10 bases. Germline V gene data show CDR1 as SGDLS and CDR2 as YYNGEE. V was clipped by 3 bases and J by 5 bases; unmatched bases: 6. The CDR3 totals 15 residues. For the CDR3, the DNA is TGTGCCAGCAGCGATGGGGACAGGGGAATAGATACGCAGTATTTT. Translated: CASSDGDRGIDTQYF.

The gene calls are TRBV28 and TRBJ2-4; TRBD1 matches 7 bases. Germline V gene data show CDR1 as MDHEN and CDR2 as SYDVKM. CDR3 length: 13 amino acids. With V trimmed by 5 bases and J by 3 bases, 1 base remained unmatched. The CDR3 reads CASSTGVKNIQYF. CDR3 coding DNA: TGTGCCAGCAGTACAGGGGTCAAAAACATTCAGTACTTC.

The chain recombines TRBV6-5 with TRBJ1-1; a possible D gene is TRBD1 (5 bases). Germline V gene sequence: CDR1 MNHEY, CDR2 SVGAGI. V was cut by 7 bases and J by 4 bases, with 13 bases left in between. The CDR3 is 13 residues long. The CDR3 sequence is CASKLVGGTEAFF. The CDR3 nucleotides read TGTGCCAGCAAACTAGTGGGGGGCACTGAAGCTTTCTTT.

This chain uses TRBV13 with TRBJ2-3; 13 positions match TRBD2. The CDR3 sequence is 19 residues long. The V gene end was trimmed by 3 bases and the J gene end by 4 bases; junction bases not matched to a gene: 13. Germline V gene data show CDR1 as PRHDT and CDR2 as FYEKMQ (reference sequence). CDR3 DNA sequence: TGTGCCAGCAGCTTTTTTAGGTCCGCCGGACTAGCGGGAGCAGATACGCAGTATTTT. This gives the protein CASSFFRSAGLAGADTQYF.